This T cell receptor (beta chain) appears in the sequencing data of a study of patients and donors after allogeneic stem cell transplantation. Deletions cut 1 base from V and 0 bases from J, with 10 bases between. Germline-derived CDR1 and CDR2 are MGHRA and YSYEKL. The CDR3 length is 17 residues. In TCRdb, the RT-PCR reads were re-called with MiXCR into one record per CDR3 protein. The sample has approximately 410,000 distinct CDR3 sequences, 16% seen once. Source material: blood, either unsorted or a sorted T cell fraction (not recorded which). The V and J genes are TRBV4-1 and TRBJ2-6; D not certain. This clonotype was sampled from a human donor who was either an allogeneic HSCT recipient or a stem cell or donor lymphocyte infusion donor (not recorded which). It is not recorded whose cells these are; they may come from a transplant donor. For the CDR3, the DNA is TGCGCCAGCAGCCAAGGAACGTTATACTCTGGGGCCAACGTCCTGACTTTC. Translating gives CASSQGTLYSGANVLTF.